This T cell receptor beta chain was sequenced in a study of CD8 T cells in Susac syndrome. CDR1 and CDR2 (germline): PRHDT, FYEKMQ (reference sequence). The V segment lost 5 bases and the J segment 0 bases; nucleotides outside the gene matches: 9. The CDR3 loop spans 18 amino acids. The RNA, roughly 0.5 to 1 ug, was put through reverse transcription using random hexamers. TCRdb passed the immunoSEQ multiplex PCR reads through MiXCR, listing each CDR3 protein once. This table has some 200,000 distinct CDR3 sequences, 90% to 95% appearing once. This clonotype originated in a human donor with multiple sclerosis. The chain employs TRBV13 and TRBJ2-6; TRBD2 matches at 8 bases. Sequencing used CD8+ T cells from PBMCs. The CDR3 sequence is CASSRAGEKDSGANVLTF. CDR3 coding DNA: TGTGCCAGCAGCCGAGCGGGGGAAAAAGACTCTGGGGCCAACGTCCTGACTTTC.